The 8 T cell receptor beta chains given below trace back to one sample, sequenced in a study of T cell changes during pregnancy in multiple sclerosis. Libraries were prepared by immunoSEQ multiplex PCR; TCRdb keeps only in-frame clonotypes and omits some of them. Among tens of thousands of clones listed, nearly 90% were seen once. Material: CD4+ T cells from peripheral blood mononuclear cells, obtained in the third trimester of pregnancy. The receptors derive from a female donor in good health, enrolled as a control in a pregnancy study.

The CDR3 protein is CASSAVLGGETQYF. The CDR3 region has the DNA TGTGCCAGCAGCGCCGTACTAGGGGGAGAGACCCAGTACTTC. This chain connects TRBV9 to TRBJ2-5, with D possibly TRBD1 on 6 matching bases. The CDR3 length is 14 residues. Trimming took 3 bases from V and 4 from J, leaving 13 bases between them. Germline CDR1 is SGDLS and CDR2 is YYNGEE.

This clone showed up just once. This chain links TRBV2 with TRBJ1-2; possibly TRBD1 for D (5 bases). V gave up 8 bases and J gave up 7 bases, with 17 bases separating them. CDR3 length equals 13 residues. CDR1 and CDR2 (germline): SNHLY, FYNNEI. Here the CDR3 reads CASLDGRVAGYTF. CDR3 DNA sequence: TGTGCCAGCTTGGATGGCAGGGTGGCTGGCTACACCTTC.

The chain links TRBV2 to TRBJ2-7, with 9 nucleotides matching TRBD2. V lost 7 bases and J lost 4; bases outside the gene matches: 11. The germline V gene has CDR1 SNHLY and CDR2 FYNNEI. This CDR3 spans 15 amino acids. The CDR3 here is CASTGREGRAYEQYF. Written as DNA, the CDR3 is TGTGCCAGCACGGGGCGGGAGGGCCGGGCGTACGAGCAGTACTTC.

The genes are TRBV7-2 and TRBJ2-1, with 9 bases fitting TRBD2. J was trimmed by 4 bases and V by 5 bases; bases with no gene match: 15. The CDR3 is made up of 18 amino acids. Germline-derived CDR1 and CDR2 are SGHTA and FQGNSA. The CDR3: CASSEGGLRTSAYNEQFF. The DNA for the CDR3 is TGTGCCAGCAGCGAAGGGGGTCTTCGGACTAGCGCATACAATGAGCAGTTCTTC.

This chain connects TRBV12-5 to TRBJ2-3; TRBD2 matches at 7 bases. V dropped 6 bases and J dropped 2; count of bases not matched to a gene: 8. The CDR3 loop spans 15 amino acids. Germline-derived CDR1 and CDR2 are LGHNT and FRNRAP. The CDR3 loop is CASGASGDYTDTQYF. CDR3 DNA: TGTGCTAGTGGAGCTAGCGGAGATTACACAGATACGCAGTATTTT.

The chain combines TRBV4-3 with TRBJ2-7; D gene unclear. V was shortened by 0 bases and J by 2 bases, with 8 bases between the two germline ends. Germline assignment: CDR1 LGHNA and CDR2 YSLEER. This CDR3 is 14 amino acids long. The CDR3 reads CASSQESGPYEQYF. CDR3 DNA sequence: TGCGCCAGCAGCCAAGAATCTGGGCCCTACGAGCAGTACTTC.

The chain links TRBV6-6 to TRBJ1-1, with a weak D call TRBD1 (6 bases). V was pared by 10 bases and J by 0 bases, with 9 bases between. CDR3 length: 12 amino acids. Germline CDR1 is MNHNY and CDR2 is SVGAGI (reference sequence). The CDR3 loop reads CATRQVNTEAFF. CDR3 coding DNA: TGTGCCACCCGACAGGTGAACACTGAAGCTTTCTTT.

The chain joins TRBV4-1 to TRBJ2-3; a weak D match, TRBD2 (5 bases). Trimming took off 0 bases at V and 2 bases at J, with 15 bases between the two ends. The CDR3 runs 17 residues. Per the germline V gene, CDR1 is MGHRA and CDR2 is YSYEKL. CDR3 loop: CASSQDPKRANTDTQYF. The DNA for the CDR3 is TGCGCCAGCAGCCAAGATCCGAAGAGGGCCAACACAGATACGCAGTATTTT.